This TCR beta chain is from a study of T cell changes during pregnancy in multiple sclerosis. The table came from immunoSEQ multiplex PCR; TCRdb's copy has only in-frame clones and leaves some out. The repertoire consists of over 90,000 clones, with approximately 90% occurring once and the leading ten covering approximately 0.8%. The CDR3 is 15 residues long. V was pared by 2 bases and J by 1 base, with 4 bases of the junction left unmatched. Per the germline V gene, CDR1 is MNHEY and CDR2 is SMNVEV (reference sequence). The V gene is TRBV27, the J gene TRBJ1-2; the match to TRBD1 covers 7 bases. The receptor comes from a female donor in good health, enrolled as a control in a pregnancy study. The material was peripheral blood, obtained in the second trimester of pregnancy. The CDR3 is CASSLMTGNNYGYTF. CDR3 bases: TGTGCCAGCAGTTTAATGACAGGGAATAACTATGGCTACACCTTC.